The rows below give T cell receptor beta chains drawn from one sample of a study of cytomegalovirus exposure and HLA in healthy donors. Sequencing used immunoSEQ multiplex PCR; TCRdb keeps in-frame clones, though not all of them. The sample includes around 140,000 clones, more than 60% of them seen just once. Material for sequencing was PBMCs. All receptors come from a man in his forties in good health and CMV-seropositive. The CDR3 runs from the conserved cysteine through the conserved F or W. The D gene is left open where the match is weak. Only part of the rows carry a size: once, few, many, or a class if the clone is expanded.

d_call	clone_size	j_call	v_call	cdr3_aa	cdr3_nt
-	-	TRBJ1-2	TRBV27	CASSLLPRQSFYGYTF	TGTGCCAGCAGTCTTCTGCCCCGACAATCATTCTATGGCTACACCTTC
-	-	TRBJ2-4	TRBV10-3	CAISESIRASTPGGQIAKNIQYF	TGTGCCATCAGTGAGTCGATAAGGGCCTCCACCCCCGGGGGGCAGATAGCCAAAAACATTCAGTACTTC
TRBD1	-	TRBJ2-7	TRBV12-5	CASFPGPGQGHYEQYF	TGTGCTAGTTTTCCGGGGCCGGGACAGGGGCACTACGAGCAGTACTTC
-	-	TRBJ2-1	TRBV18	CASSPPDSYKQFF	TGTGCCAGCTCACCACCGGACAGTTATAAGCAGTTCTTC
TRBD2	once	TRBJ2-7	TRBV6-5	CATGTSGYEQYF	TGTGCCACCGGGACTAGCGGCTACGAGCAGTACTTC
-	few	TRBJ2-5	TRBV7-2	CASSQNTGQETQYF	TGTGCCAGCAGCCAAAATACAGGGCAAGAGACCCAGTACTTC
TRBD1	-	TRBJ2-3	TRBV5-1	CASSPEQGGGGTQYF	TGCGCCAGCAGCCCTGAACAGGGGGGAGGTGGTACGCAGTATTTT
-	-	TRBJ1-1	TRBV4-2	CASSPRQANTEAFF	TGTGCCAGCAGCCCTCGACAGGCGAACACTGAAGCTTTCTTT
-	-	TRBJ2-3	TRBV10-1	CASSGGTDTQYF	TGCGCCAGCAGTGGAGGCACAGATACGCAGTATTTT
-	once	TRBJ2-3	TRBV7-9	CASSLTGLGTDTQYF	TGTGCCAGCAGCTTAACCGGCCTAGGAACAGATACGCAGTATTTT
TRBD1	-	TRBJ2-7	TRBV4-1	CASRPGTGGPAEQYF	TGCGCCAGCCGACCCGGGACAGGGGGGCCAGCCGAGCAGTACTTC
-	-	TRBJ2-7	TRBV5-1	CASSLVTDYEQYF	TGCGCCAGCAGCTTGGTTACAGACTACGAGCAGTACTTC
-	-	TRBJ2-5	TRBV15	CATSRDNQETQYF	TGTGCCACCAGCAGAGACAACCAAGAGACCCAGTACTTC
-	-	TRBJ2-1	TRBV5-1	CASSPRPRGLAGQVGSYNEQFF	TGCGCCAGCAGCCCCCGTCCCCGGGGGCTAGCGGGACAGGTGGGGTCCTACAATGAGCAGTTCTTC
-	-	TRBJ1-2	TRBV5-5	CASSLSWEGYGYTF	TGTGCCAGCAGCTTGTCTTGGGAGGGCTATGGCTACACCTTC
TRBD1	-	TRBJ2-3	TRBV5-1	CASSFQGVGADTQYF	TGCGCCAGCAGCTTTCAGGGGGTAGGAGCAGATACGCAGTATTTT
TRBD2	-	TRBJ2-3	TRBV9	CASSVGGGFSSTDTQYF	TGTGCCAGCAGCGTGGGCGGGGGATTCTCTAGCACAGATACGCAGTATTTT
TRBD1	many	TRBJ1-2	TRBV7-9	CASSAGTETNYGYTF	TGTGCCAGCAGCGCTGGGACAGAAACTAACTATGGCTACACCTTC
-	few	TRBJ1-5	TRBV28	CASSFLYSLTQPQHF	TGTGCCAGCAGTTTCTTGTACAGTTTAACTCAGCCCCAGCATTTT